This entry lists 10 T cell receptor beta chains sequenced from one sample in a study of graft-versus-host responses after intestinal transplantation. What these receptors recognize is not known. Repertoires were generated with immunoSEQ multiplex PCR, while TCRdb's copy carries only in-frame clones and drops some. In the table there are some 130,000 clones, approximately 95% of which are singletons. Here the sequenced sample was unstimulated CD4+ T cells sorted from spleen or lymph node cells, taken before intestinal transplant. These receptors were taken from a human donor who received an intestinal transplant.

The chain employs TRBV20-1 and TRBJ2-1, with D tentatively TRBD2 (6 bases). This CDR3 comprises 11 residues. The V end was cut by 5 bases, the J end by 11 bases, with 13 bases between. Germline V CDR1 and CDR2: DFQATT, SNEGSKA (reference sequence). CDR3: CSAFAREKQFF. The CDR3 bases are TGCAGTGCTTTTGCCCGGGAGAAGCAGTTCTTC.

The chain joins TRBV5-1 to TRBJ1-1; D gene uncertain. The CDR3 contains 14 residues. V was clipped by 0 bases and J by 4 bases, with 10 bases between them. CDR1 SGHRS and CDR2 YFSETQ come from the germline V gene. In DNA form, the CDR3 reads TGCGCCAGCAGCTTGGTGGTAGCCTCCACTGAAGCTTTCTTT. It yields the protein CASSLVVASTEAFF. Drawing the rest from reference TRBV5-1 and TRBJ1-1, the complete variable domain is KAGVTQTPRYLIKTRGQQVTLSCSPISGHRSVSWYQQTPGQGLQFLFEYFSETQRNKGNFPGRFSGRQFSNSRSEMNVSTLELGDSALYLCASSLVVASTEAFFGQGTRLTVV.

The CDR3 spells CASSSSGGGVFYTGELFF. The DNA for the CDR3 is TGTGCCAGCAGCTCATCAGGAGGGGGAGTATTTTACACCGGGGAGCTGTTTTTT. The chain joins TRBV5-5 to TRBJ2-2; D possibly uses TRBD1 or TRBD2 (6 bases each). The ends were cut back, 3 bases at V and 3 bases at J, with 21 bases in the middle. Germline V gives CDR1 SGHKS, CDR2 YYEKEE (reference sequence). The CDR3 runs to 18 residues.

The J gene is TRBJ2-5, the V gene TRBV27; no clear D. V lost 6 bases, J lost 1 base, and 9 bases lay in between. CDR3 size: 13 residues. The germline V gene has CDR1 MNHEY and CDR2 SMNVEV (reference sequence). This chain's CDR3 is CASRRPSQETQYF. CDR3 sequence (DNA): TGTGCCAGCAGAAGGCCAAGCCAAGAGACCCAGTACTTC.

Here the CDR3 DNA reads TGTGCCAGCAGCTTTGTGGGAGGAACCGGGGAGCTGTTTTTT. It is translated as CASSFVGGTGELFF. V and J are TRBV7-9 and TRBJ2-2, with a tentative D call TRBD2 (6 bases). The germline V and J ends were trimmed by 3 bases and 5 bases, with 10 bases remaining between them. Germline V gene data show CDR1 as SEHNR and CDR2 as FQNEAQ (reference sequence). This CDR3 comprises 14 residues.

CDR3 DNA sequence: TGTGCCAGTAGTAATCGGCTCAATGAGCAGTTCTTC. It translates to CASSNRLNEQFF. The J gene is TRBJ2-1, the V gene TRBV19; D gene unclear. V lost 4 bases, J lost 6 bases, and 7 bases lay in between. This CDR3 region has 12 residues. The germline V gene has CDR1 LNHDA and CDR2 SQIVND (reference sequence).

The gene calls are TRBV6-5 and TRBJ2-7; D remains unclear. The V end lost 2 bases, the J end lost 0 bases, and 14 bases lay between the germline ends. The CDR3 consists of 16 residues. From germline, CDR1 is MNHEY and CDR2 SVGAGI. CDR3 region: CASSYSSGISSYEQYF. Here the CDR3 DNA reads TGTGCCAGCAGTTACAGCTCAGGTATAAGCTCCTACGAGCAGTACTTC.

The chain recombines TRBV27 with TRBJ2-7; D possibly corresponds to TRBD2 (6 bases). V lost 5 bases to trimming and J lost 4 bases, with 24 bases between them. Germline V gene lookup returns CDR1 MNHEY and CDR2 SMNVEV (reference sequence). The CDR3 is 17 residues long. The CDR3 loop is CASSTPGDPKFPYEQYF. The CDR3 coding sequence is TGTGCCAGCAGTACCCCGGGAGATCCCAAATTCCCTTACGAGCAGTACTTC.

This sequence joins TRBV9 and TRBJ1-4, with a weak D call TRBD1 (6 bases). This CDR3 region has 14 residues. The germline V gene has CDR1 SGDLS and CDR2 YYNGEE. Trimming stripped 4 bases from V and 7 bases from J, with 14 bases between. The CDR3: CASSPRGASEKLFF. DNA for the CDR3: TGTGCCAGCAGCCCCCGGGGGGCGAGTGAAAAACTGTTTTTT.

This chain connects TRBV6-1 to TRBJ1-1, with TRBD1 matching over 7 bases. Trimming cost V 4 bases and J 4 bases; bases outside gene matches: 3. Per the germline V gene, CDR1 is MNHNS and CDR2 is SASEGT. This CDR3 contains 13 residues. CDR3 DNA: TGTGCCAGCAGTGGACAGGGAGTCACTGAAGCTTTCTTT. This translates into CASSGQGVTEAFF.